This T cell receptor (beta chain) appears in the sequencing data of a study of blood T cell repertoires in COVID-19 (dated by TCRdb to about 2020). Broadly, across the study: Collaborator samples came from the United States, Italy and Spain and covered acute and convalescent phases of COVID-19. The repertoires were released in a freely available public database meant as a resource for research on the immune response to SARS-CoV-2. Deeply sampled blood TCRbeta repertoires from subjects exposed to, actively infected with, or recovered from COVID-19 were included in the dataset. The prospective study material was composed of cDNA or gDNA derived from T cells, B-cell-depleted T cells, or PBMCs. Samples came from the ongoing ImmuneRACE study (first 160 participants) plus 1,254 subjects from 6 global collaborators. Where available, HLA class I and class II types were obtained from metadata supplied by the sample provider rather than from assay-based typing. The sample metadata nearly always contained a de-identified subject ID, COVID-19 status, age in years and sex. Here is what the overall study found, with its caveats: The quantity of clinical and demographic metadata differed by source and by participant and was supplied without curation.

The immunoSEQ Assay, a bias-controlled multiplex PCR, was used to amplify TCRbeta CDR3 regions from genomic DNA. Per the original workflow: The number of nucleated cells in each sample was estimated by amplification of reference gene primers within the assay. To quantify the absolute abundance of each unique TCRbeta CDR3 rearrangement, sequence reads were collapsed and filtered. For each sample, productive Simpson clonality was calculated as the square root of Simpson's diversity index across productive rearrangements. TCRdb retrieved this table from immuneACCESS and kept in-frame rearrangements only. Not all clones are present; in checked studies, unresolved V genes account for under half, and no reason is known for the remainder. V and J calls and clone size come straight from that table; D and trimming were deduced from the DNA. Within this sample are over 85,000 clones, with nearly 90% of them counted one time only. The ten most abundant clones make up approximately 2% of the sample.

Each collaborating institution followed its own protocols to collect whole blood in K2EDTA tubes. For TCRbeta analysis, collaborators shipped samples in one of three forms: frozen whole blood, isolated PBMCs, or DNA extracted from either of those sample types. Notes on this clone: Its antigen remains undetermined. Per-nucleotide qualities are absent, and no much larger clonotype sits a single base away.

Sequences were obtained from peripheral blood. The clonotype originates from a man aged 45 to 65 with active COVID-19.

The CDR3 amino acid sequence is: CASSPRGTRGPNTEAFF. The bases are TGTGCCAGCAGCCCGAGGGGGACGAGGGGCCCCAACACTGAAGCTTTCTTT. The V and J genes are TRBV9 and TRBJ1-1; TRBD1 is perhaps the D gene, given 6 matching bases. The CDR3 has 17 amino acids, counting the end cysteine and phenylalanine. The DNA shown is the 51-base CDR3, in frame from base 1. Trimming takes 4 bases from V and 2 bases from J, and the germline ends sit 21 bases apart. Reading the germline V gene gives CDR1 SGDLS and CDR2 YYNGEE.